This T cell receptor beta chain was identified during a study of blood T cell repertoires in COVID-19. Study-level background: Specimens from acute and convalescent COVID-19 originated in the United States, Italy and Spain. The analysed material was cDNA or gDNA that came from T cells, B-cell-depleted T cells, or PBMCs.

Authors' methods: From reference gene primer amplification, estimates of nucleated cell counts were derived. Method: immunoSEQ multiplex PCR; TCRdb's copy keeps in-frame clones and lacks some. Clone size and the V and J calls come from that table; the DNA yielded D and trimming. There are around 45,000 clones in the sample; approximately 86% occur only once, and 16% lies in the top ten. Trimming took 5 bases from V and 8 from J, leaving 15 bases between them. Germline V lookup: CDR1 SEHNR, CDR2 FQNEAQ (reference sequence). This CDR3 contains 13 residues. Sequencing was performed on peripheral blood. The TCR sequence derives from a man aged 55-75 years with active or convalescent COVID-19. The V gene is TRBV7-9, the J gene TRBJ1-2; D is uncertain. The CDR3 DNA is TGTGCCAGCAGCCACACCCAGAGGTTGGGCTACACCTTC. As protein: CASSHTQRLGYTF.